The rows below give T cell receptor beta chains drawn from one sample of a study of shared clonotypes between healthy human individuals. Method: immunoSEQ multiplex PCR; TCRdb's copy keeps in-frame clones and lacks some. The sample shows roughly 1 million clones, around 75% of them seen only once. Sequencing was carried out using memory CD4+ T cells sorted from blood. The receptors come from a young man in good health. Each CDR3 is given with its conserved first and last residue. A D gene is named only where the DNA matches it firmly.

V gene: TRBV5-1
J gene: TRBJ2-7
D gene: .
CDR3 protein: CASSFRDPPYEQYF

V gene: TRBV29-1
J gene: TRBJ2-5
D gene: TRBD2
CDR3 protein: CSVTLTSGGTETQYF

V gene: TRBV30
J gene: TRBJ1-1
D gene: TRBD1
CDR3 protein: CAWTGGVVEAFF

V gene: TRBV5-6
J gene: TRBJ2-7
D gene: TRBD2
CDR3 protein: CASSFASGRAFEQYF

V gene: TRBV7-2
J gene: TRBJ2-7
D gene: TRBD1
CDR3 protein: CASTRRTGGDEQYF

V gene: TRBV11-1
J gene: TRBJ2-7
D gene: .
CDR3 protein: CASSLSELPTYEQYF

V gene: TRBV5-1
J gene: TRBJ2-1
D gene: .
CDR3 protein: CASSFGGQRYNEQFF

V gene: TRBV27
J gene: TRBJ2-7
D gene: TRBD1
CDR3 protein: CASSSATGGTYEQYF

V gene: TRBV11-2
J gene: TRBJ1-6
D gene: .
CDR3 protein: CASSTTGAVFNSPLHF

V gene: TRBV2
J gene: TRBJ2-5
D gene: TRBD2
CDR3 protein: CASSVRGAQETQYF

V gene: TRBV27
J gene: TRBJ1-1
D gene: .
CDR3 protein: CASSLFQGSNTEAFF

V gene: TRBV5-1
J gene: TRBJ1-2
D gene: TRBD1
CDR3 protein: CASSSTGEGYGYTF

V gene: TRBV11-2
J gene: TRBJ1-3
D gene: .
CDR3 protein: CASSLESNPLSGNTIYF

V gene: TRBV5-4
J gene: TRBJ2-2
D gene: .
CDR3 protein: CASSSHSGRTGELFF

V gene: TRBV5-4
J gene: TRBJ2-6
D gene: .
CDR3 protein: CASSLPKTQASGANVLTF

V gene: TRBV30
J gene: TRBJ1-1
D gene: .
CDR3 protein: CAWSVLIGGTEAFF

V gene: TRBV2
J gene: TRBJ2-2
D gene: .
CDR3 protein: CASSQRKGGELFF

V gene: TRBV7-3
J gene: TRBJ2-1
D gene: TRBD2
CDR3 protein: CASSFSGGPYNEQFF

V gene: TRBV2
J gene: TRBJ2-3
D gene: TRBD1
CDR3 protein: CASPGQATDTQYF

V gene: TRBV19
J gene: TRBJ2-5
D gene: TRBD1
CDR3 protein: CASGTGVRETQYF

V gene: TRBV5-6
J gene: TRBJ2-2
D gene: .
CDR3 protein: CASSLVTRSTGELFF

V gene: TRBV10-3
J gene: TRBJ1-2
D gene: .
CDR3 protein: CAISEQSSYGYTF

V gene: TRBV5-4
J gene: TRBJ2-5
D gene: TRBD1
CDR3 protein: CASRGTDQETQYF

V gene: TRBV2
J gene: TRBJ2-7
D gene: .
CDR3 protein: CASSRSYYEQYF

V gene: TRBV10-1
J gene: TRBJ2-3
D gene: .
CDR3 protein: CASSEWTGTDTQYF

V gene: TRBV5-4
J gene: TRBJ1-4
D gene: .
CDR3 protein: CASSLDGSGGEKLFF

V gene: TRBV10-2
J gene: TRBJ2-3
D gene: .
CDR3 protein: CASGGTGDTQYF